Shown below are 7 T cell receptor beta chains from a single sample sequenced in a study of T cells in Graves' hyperthyroidism and ophthalmopathy. TCR beta CDR3 regions were amplified from RNA transcripts. Initially, a first-round RT-PCR of the TCR CDR3 employed the HTBI primer set. TCRdb re-called the multiplex PCR reads through MiXCR, storing one row per CDR3 protein. Of around 340,000 distinct CDR3 sequences detected, about 20% appear once; the ten largest clones hold around 50%. Specimen: blood. The receptors shown here come from a woman in her forties or fifties with Graves' hyperthyroidism.

This sequence joins TRBV12-3 or TRBV12-4 and TRBJ1-1, with D uncertain. The ends were cut back, 3 bases at V and 7 bases at J, with 6 bases in the middle. This CDR3 spans 11 amino acids. The CDR3 spells CASSFAGEAFF. As DNA, the CDR3 is TGTGCCAGCAGTTTTGCTGGTGAAGCTTTCTTT.

This clonotype was counted only a few times. CDR3 in amino acids: CASSPLASFREETQYF. DNA for the CDR3: TGTGCCAGCTCACCGCTGGCCAGTTTCAGGGAAGAGACCCAGTACTTC. The chain uses TRBV18 and TRBJ2-5, with a tentative D call TRBD1 (5 bases). Germline CDR1 reads KGHSH; CDR2 reads LQKENI. The ends were cut back, 3 bases at V and 3 bases at J, with 17 bases in the middle. The CDR3 sequence is 16 residues long.

This clonotype has a count of ten or more. The rearrangement links TRBV7-2 to TRBJ2-1; possible D gene TRBD2, 5 bases. With 5 bases removed from V and 1 base from J, the gap between germline ends came to 12 bases. CDR3 length: 15 amino acids. Per the germline V gene, CDR1 is SGHTA and CDR2 is FQGNSA. CDR3 sequence reads: CASSRTLGSYNEQFF. The CDR3 DNA sequence: TGTGCCAGCAGCAGGACTCTAGGATCCTACAATGAGCAGTTCTTC.

This clonotype was counted between two and nine times. This sequence joins TRBV7-8 and TRBJ2-3, with TRBD2 matching 7 bases. The CDR3 totals 16 residues. The junction had 15 bases not matched to a gene; V was cut back by 6 bases and J by 6 bases. Germline-derived CDR1 and CDR2 are SGHVS and FQNEAQ. CDR3 protein: CASRYLAEASRDTQYF. DNA for the CDR3: TGTGCCAGCAGATACCTAGCGGAGGCGAGTCGGGATACGCAGTATTTT.

V usage is TRBV7-9 and J usage is TRBJ2-1; possible D gene TRBD2, 7 bases. The V end lost 5 bases, the J end lost 5 bases, and 13 bases lay between the germline ends. The CDR3 extends over 14 amino acids. Looked up from germline, CDR1 is SEHNR and CDR2 is FQNEAQ (reference sequence). CDR3 loop: CASSPGAGDNEQFF. CDR3 nucleotides: TGTGCCAGCAGCCCGGGGGCGGGGGACAATGAGCAGTTCTTC.

V usage is TRBV7-9 and J usage is TRBJ2-3; D gene uncertain. CDR1 and CDR2 (germline): SEHNR, FQNEAQ (reference sequence). The CDR3 is made up of 14 amino acids. V was clipped by 4 bases and J by 2 bases, with 10 bases between them. The CDR3 DNA reads TGTGCCAGCAGCTCTGACTGGGCCACAGATACGCAGTATTTT. Protein: CASSSDWATDTQYF.

Ten or more counts support this clonotype. The genes are TRBV2 and TRBJ2-1; possibly TRBD2 for D (6 bases). Germline CDR1 and CDR2: SNHLY and FYNNEI. Trimming took 2 bases from V and 0 from J, leaving 23 bases between them. CDR3 length: 20 amino acids. As DNA, the CDR3 is TGTGCCAGCAGTGAAATCGGTAGCGGCCTCTCCGTTTCCTCCTACAATGAGCAGTTCTTC. As protein: CASSEIGSGLSVSSYNEQFF.